This paragraph covers one TCR beta chain sequence. Methods used by the authors: Estimation of nucleated cell counts was performed using reference gene primer amplification. The assay was immunoSEQ multiplex PCR, and TCRdb's table has in-frame clones only and misses some. V and J calls and clone size are copied from that table; D and trimming were computed from the DNA. In the table there are 250,000 to 350,000 clones, about nine tenths of which are singletons. The data originate from a study of blood T cell repertoires in COVID-19. At the level of the study: Acute-phase and convalescent COVID-19 samples originated in the United States, Italy and Spain. PBMCs, B-cell-depleted T cells, or T cells provided the cDNA or gDNA that made up the material.

Germline assignment: CDR1 SGHVS and CDR2 FQNEAQ. This CDR3 has 16 residues. The V segment lost 4 bases and the J segment 2 bases; nucleotides outside the gene matches: 4. The sequence was collected from a woman aged 45-59 years who had recovered from COVID-19. Input material: peripheral blood. V and J are TRBV7-8 and TRBJ2-3; 12 bases line up with TRBD2. The CDR3 protein is CASSSRLAGVTDTQYF. As DNA, the CDR3 is TGTGCCAGCAGCTCACGACTAGCGGGGGTCACAGATACGCAGTATTTT.